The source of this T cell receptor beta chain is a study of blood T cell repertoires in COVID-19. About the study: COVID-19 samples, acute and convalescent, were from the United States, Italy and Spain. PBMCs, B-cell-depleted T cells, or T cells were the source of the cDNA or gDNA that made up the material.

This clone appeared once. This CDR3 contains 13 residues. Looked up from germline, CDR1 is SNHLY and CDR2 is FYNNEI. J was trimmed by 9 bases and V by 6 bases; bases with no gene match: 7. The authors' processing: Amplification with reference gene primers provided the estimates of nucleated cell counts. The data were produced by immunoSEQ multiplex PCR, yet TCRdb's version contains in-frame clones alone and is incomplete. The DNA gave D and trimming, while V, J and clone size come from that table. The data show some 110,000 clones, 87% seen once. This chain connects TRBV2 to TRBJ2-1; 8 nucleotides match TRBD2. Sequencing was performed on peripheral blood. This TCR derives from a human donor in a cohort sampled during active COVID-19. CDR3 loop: CASRERERGEQFF. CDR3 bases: TGTGCCAGCAGAGAGCGGGAGCGGGGTGAGCAGTTCTTC.